A single sample is the source of the 17 T cell receptor beta chains below, sequenced in a study of tumor-infiltrating lymphocytes in primary liver carcinoma. The study co-extracted DNA and RNA from about 21-30 mg of unsorted bulk tissue. A constant-region primer served to make TCR beta cDNA from about 500 ng total RNA. Investigators got TCR beta libraries out of three nested multiplex PCR rounds, done with slightly modified ARM-PCR. Each of the first two PCR rounds ran approximately 9 cycles with TRBV1-TRBV30 forward and C-beta reverse primers. TCRdb reprocessed the multiplex PCR reads with MiXCR, giving one entry per CDR3 protein. In the table there are approximately 190,000 distinct CDR3 sequences, about 82% of which are singletons. The sample comprised tumor tissue from primary liver carcinoma. The receptors shown here come from a man aged 35 to 55 with primary liver carcinoma and hepatitis B virus infection.

On this clonotype itself: Without the conserved terminal phenylalanine or tryptophan, this CDR3 likely stems from a read error. No DNA is shown, since the ends of the CDR3 on it are uncertain; the CDR3 is the one TCRdb lists. The chain has TRBV11-2 and TRBJ2-5; the DNA was not used to check the table's D call, TRBD1. Looked up from germline, CDR1 is SGHAT and CDR2 is FQNNGV. Termini included, the CDR3 measures 15 amino acids. CDR3 amino acids: CASSLIPHDGETKYL.

Concerning this clonotype itself: An end of the junction differs from the germline gene, which may be a read error. The gene calls are TRBV7-9 and TRBJ2-2; D might be TRBD2 (5 bases). The CDR3 has 15 residues. Germline V gene sequence: CDR1 SEHNR, CDR2 FQNEAQ (reference sequence). The CDR3 coding sequence is TGTGCCAGCAGCCGAATAGAATTCACCTCCGGGGAGCCGTTTTTT. It is translated as CASSRIEFTSGEPFF.

A note on this clonotype: The junction shows a germline mismatch at one end, possibly a read error. The chain uses TRBV6-6 and TRBJ2-7; the D gene is possibly TRBD2 (5 bases). The CDR3 spans 14 residues. The germline gives CDR1 MNHNY, CDR2 SVGAGI (reference sequence). CDR3 amino acids: CASSHSGWGSKQYF. As DNA, the CDR3 is TGTGCCAGCAGTCACTCGGGGTGGGGAAGCAAGCAGTACTTC.

This clonotype was counted once. An end of the junction does not agree with germline; a read error may underlie this. V is TRBV5-1 and J is TRBJ2-5; the D call may be TRBD1 or TRBD2 (5 bases each). CDR1 is SGHRS, CDR2 YFSETQ, per germline. The CDR3 is 14 residues long. CDR3 bases: TGCGCCGGCAGCTTGGGGACGGTCCATGAGACCCAGTACTTC. It encodes CAGSLGTVHETQYF.

This clonotype was seen a single time. A much larger clone is a single base away; this may be a read error. The V call is TRBV30, the J call TRBJ1-5; D not resolved. Germline-derived CDR1 and CDR2 are GTSNPN and SVGIG (reference sequence). CDR3 length equals 13 residues. The DNA for the CDR3 is TGTGCCTGGAGTCCACTGGGGTATCAGCACCAGCATTTT. Its protein product is CAWSPLGYQHQHF.

Note on this clonotype: The junction does not match germline at one end; this may be a read error. The gene calls are TRBV28 and TRBJ2-3; TRBD2 might be the D (6 bases). The CDR3 contains 16 residues. Germline values: CDR1 MDHEN, CDR2 SYDVKM. The CDR3 DNA reads TGTGCTAGCAGTGGGCGGGACCTCACTAGCAGAGATACGCAGTATTTT. Protein sequence: CASSGRDLTSRDTQYF.

A note on this clonotype: The junction departs from germline at one end; a sequencing error may be responsible. The CDR3 loop is CASSQIDTEASF. CDR3 DNA: TGTGCCAGCAGCCAGATCGACACTGAAGCTTCCTTT. The V gene is TRBV6-6, the J gene TRBJ1-1; no clear D gene. Germline CDR1 is MNHNY and CDR2 is SVGAGI (reference sequence). The CDR3 totals 12 residues.

The chain recombines TRBV11-2 with TRBJ2-2; either TRBD1 or TRBD2 may fit D (5 bases each). This CDR3 has 18 residues. V was cut by 7 bases and J by 6 bases, with 27 bases left in between. The germline CDR1 and CDR2 sequences are SGHAT and FQNNGV. CDR3 DNA: TGTGCCAGCATCATCACCGTCACATGGACGGTGGGGGCCGGGGAGCTGTTTTTT. This gives the protein CASIITVTWTVGAGELFF. The variable domain in full, with the rest retrieved from reference TRBV11-2 and TRBJ2-2, is EAGVAQSPRYKIIEKRQSVAFWCNPISGHATLYWYQQILGQGPKLLIQFQNNGVVDDSQLPKDRFSAERLKGVDSTLKIQPAKLEDSAVYLCASIITVTWTVGAGELFFGEGSRLTVL.

Concerning this clonotype itself: The conserved phenylalanine or tryptophan is not found at the CDR3 terminus, so this likely reflects a read error. The chain carries TRBV12-3 or TRBV12-4 and TRBJ1-3; D not resolved. There are 14 residues in the CDR3. Trimming cost V 4 bases and J 3 bases, with 10 bases left between them. Here the CDR3 DNA reads TGTGCCAGCAGTTCGAAACAGCTTGGAAACACCATATATTTA. Translation: CASSSKQLGNTIYL.

This clonotype was counted only a few times. The chain employs TRBV14 and TRBJ2-1; no firm D call. Deletions cut 9 bases from V and 15 bases from J, with 21 bases between. Germline V lookup: CDR1 SGHDN, CDR2 FVKESK. The CDR3 covers 12 residues. In nucleotides, the CDR3 is TGTGCCAGTAACCTTACAGTTTCCCGGCCGTTCTTC. Translation gives CASNLTVSRPFF.

This clonotype is medium-sized (0.01 to 0.1%). The genes are TRBV6-1 and TRBJ2-7; 7 bases agree with TRBD2. V was clipped by 1 base and J by 4 bases; unmatched bases: 13. Germline V lookup: CDR1 MNHNS, CDR2 SASEGT. This CDR3 spans 17 amino acids. CDR3 amino acids: CASSEGAGGGNVYEQYF. CDR3 sequence (DNA): TGTGCCAGCAGTGAAGGGGCCGGCGGGGGTAACGTGTACGAGCAGTACTTC.

On this clonotype itself: Its ends do not fully match the called genes, so a read error is possible. The chain links TRBV11-2 to TRBJ2-7; D might be TRBD1 or TRBD2, each matching 6 bases. This CDR3 is built from 12 residues. Germline V gene lookup returns CDR1 SGHAT and CDR2 FQNNGV. CDR3: CASTPGGYEQYF. The DNA of the CDR3 is TGTGCCAGTACTCCCGGGGGCTACGAACAGTACTTC.

For this clonotype: One end of the junction fails to match germline, which may point to a read error. The V gene is TRBV11-1, the J gene TRBJ2-1; 11 nucleotides line up with TRBD2. This CDR3 comprises 16 residues. Germline assignment: CDR1 SGHAT and CDR2 FQDESV (reference sequence). The CDR3 loop is CASSFPGTSGSNEQSF. In DNA form, the CDR3 reads TGTGCCAGCAGCTTTCCCGGGACTAGCGGTAGCAATGAGCAGTCCTTC.

This clonotype appeared many times. The chain couples TRBV28 to TRBJ1-5, with D hard to call. This CDR3 contains 12 residues. Trimming removed 5 bases from V and 11 bases from J, with 13 bases in between. In germline, CDR1 is MDHEN, CDR2 SYDVKM. The CDR3 bases are TGTGCCAGCAGTCCCGACATGTGGACCCAGCATTTT. Amino acids: CASSPDMWTQHF. Supplemented by reference TRBV28 and TRBJ1-5, the full variable domain reads DVKVTQSSRYLVKRTGEKVFLECVQDMDHENMFWYRQDPGLGLRLIYFSYDVKMKEKGDIPEGYSVSREKKERFSLILESASTNQTSMYLCASSPDMWTQHFGDGTRLSIL.

This chain uses TRBV29-1 with TRBJ2-3; no firm D call. The germline V gene encodes CDR1 SQVTM and CDR2 ANQGSEA. Trimming cost V 7 bases and J 11 bases, with 16 bases left between them. The CDR3 has 11 amino acids. The CDR3 bases are TGCAGCGCCTGGCATGCATATATGCAGTATTTT. Its protein product is CSAWHAYMQYF.

This clonotype was recorded at least ten times. The gene calls are TRBV12-3 or TRBV12-4 and TRBJ2-3; the match to TRBD1 covers 9 bases. Trimming cost V 6 bases and J 6 bases; bases outside gene matches: 7. The CDR3 has 14 amino acids. The CDR3 protein is CASRTGTGTDTQYF. CDR3 nucleotide sequence: TGTGCCAGCAGAACCGGGACAGGGACGGATACGCAGTATTTT.

This rearrangement joins TRBV11-3 to TRBJ2-3; the D gene could be TRBD1 or TRBD2 (6 bases each). The CDR3 contains 17 residues. Germline V lookup: CDR1 SGHNT, CDR2 YENEEA. V was shortened by 11 bases and J by 6 bases, with 30 bases between the two germline ends. The CDR3 DNA reads TGTGCCTGTAGCTTCTCCTCCGGGGGCCTAGGGGAGGATACGCAGTATTTT. It encodes CACSFSSGGLGEDTQYF.